This T cell receptor (beta chain) came from a study of CD8+CD57+ T cells in acquired aplastic anemia. Whole-study context: The sorted CD4+ and CD8+ cells yielded an average roughly 3 ug of DNA.

The CDR3 has 15 amino acids. In germline, CDR1 is KGHDR, CDR2 SFDVKD. V shed 4 bases and J shed 8 bases, with 19 bases lying between them. Whole-study findings and limits: The number of CD8+ CDR3 sequences shared by patients and controls was fewer than 35.

Regarding this clonotype: Its matching antigen is unknown. The CDR3 does not close with the conserved phenylalanine or tryptophan, likely indicating a read error.

Patients included in sequencing had previously demonstrated CD8+CD57+ cell expansion by flow cytometry. Blood came from patients not yet given any therapy. TCR beta VDJ and CDR3 profiling used genomic DNA as template. TCRdb processed the reads anew with MiXCR; each CDR3 protein has one entry. The repertoire consists of 150,000 to 200,000 distinct CDR3 sequences, with about 44% occurring once and the leading ten covering 10% to 15%. This chain connects TRBV24-1 to TRBJ1-2, with D possibly TRBD1 on 6 matching bases. Specimen: sorted CD4+, CD8+, or CD8+CD57+ T cells (not recorded which) from PBMCs. This receptor was obtained from a human donor with aplastic anemia. Here the CDR3 DNA reads TGTGCCACCAGTGAACTCCGTGGTGCGGGGGGCGGCTACACCCTC. This sequence encodes CATSELRGAGGGYTL.